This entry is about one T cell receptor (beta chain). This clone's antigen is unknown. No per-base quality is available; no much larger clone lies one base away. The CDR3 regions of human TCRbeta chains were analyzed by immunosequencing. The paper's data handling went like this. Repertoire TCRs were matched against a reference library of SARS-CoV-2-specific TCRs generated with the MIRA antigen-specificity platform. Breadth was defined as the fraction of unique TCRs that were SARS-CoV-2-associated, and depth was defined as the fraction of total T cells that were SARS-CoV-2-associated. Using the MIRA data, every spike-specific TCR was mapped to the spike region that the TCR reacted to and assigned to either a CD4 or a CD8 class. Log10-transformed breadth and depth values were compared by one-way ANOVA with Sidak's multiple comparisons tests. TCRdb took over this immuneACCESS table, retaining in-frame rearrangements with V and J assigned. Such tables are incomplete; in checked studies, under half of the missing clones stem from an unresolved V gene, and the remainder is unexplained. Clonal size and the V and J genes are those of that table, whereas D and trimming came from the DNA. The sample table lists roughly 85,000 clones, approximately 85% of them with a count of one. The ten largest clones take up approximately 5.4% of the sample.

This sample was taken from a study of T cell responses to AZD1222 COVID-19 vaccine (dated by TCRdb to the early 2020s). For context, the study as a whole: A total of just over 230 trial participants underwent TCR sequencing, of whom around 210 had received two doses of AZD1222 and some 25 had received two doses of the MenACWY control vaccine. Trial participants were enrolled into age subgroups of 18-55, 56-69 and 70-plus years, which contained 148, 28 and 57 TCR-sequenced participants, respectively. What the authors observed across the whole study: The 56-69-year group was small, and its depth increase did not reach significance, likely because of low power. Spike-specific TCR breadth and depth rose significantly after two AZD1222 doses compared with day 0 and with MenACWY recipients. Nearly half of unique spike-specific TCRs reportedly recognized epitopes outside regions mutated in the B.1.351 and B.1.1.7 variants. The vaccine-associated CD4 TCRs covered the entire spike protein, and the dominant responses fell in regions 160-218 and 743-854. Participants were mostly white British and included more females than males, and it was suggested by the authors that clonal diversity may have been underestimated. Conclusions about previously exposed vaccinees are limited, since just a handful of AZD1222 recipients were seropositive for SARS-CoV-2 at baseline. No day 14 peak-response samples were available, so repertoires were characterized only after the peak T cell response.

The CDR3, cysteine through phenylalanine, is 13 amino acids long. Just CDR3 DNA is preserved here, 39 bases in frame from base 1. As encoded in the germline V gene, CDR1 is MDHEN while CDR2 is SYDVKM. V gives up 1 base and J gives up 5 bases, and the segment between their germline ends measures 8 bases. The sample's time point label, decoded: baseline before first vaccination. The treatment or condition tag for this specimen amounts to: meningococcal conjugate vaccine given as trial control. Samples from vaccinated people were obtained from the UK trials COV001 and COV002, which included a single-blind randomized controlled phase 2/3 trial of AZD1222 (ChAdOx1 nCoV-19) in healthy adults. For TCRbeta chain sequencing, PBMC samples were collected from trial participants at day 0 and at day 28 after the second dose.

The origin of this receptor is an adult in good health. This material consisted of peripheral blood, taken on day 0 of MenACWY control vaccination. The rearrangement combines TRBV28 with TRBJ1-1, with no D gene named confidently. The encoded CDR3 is CASSLSPGTEAFF. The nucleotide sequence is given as TGTGCCAGCAGTTTATCGCCTGGTACTGAAGCTTTCTTT.